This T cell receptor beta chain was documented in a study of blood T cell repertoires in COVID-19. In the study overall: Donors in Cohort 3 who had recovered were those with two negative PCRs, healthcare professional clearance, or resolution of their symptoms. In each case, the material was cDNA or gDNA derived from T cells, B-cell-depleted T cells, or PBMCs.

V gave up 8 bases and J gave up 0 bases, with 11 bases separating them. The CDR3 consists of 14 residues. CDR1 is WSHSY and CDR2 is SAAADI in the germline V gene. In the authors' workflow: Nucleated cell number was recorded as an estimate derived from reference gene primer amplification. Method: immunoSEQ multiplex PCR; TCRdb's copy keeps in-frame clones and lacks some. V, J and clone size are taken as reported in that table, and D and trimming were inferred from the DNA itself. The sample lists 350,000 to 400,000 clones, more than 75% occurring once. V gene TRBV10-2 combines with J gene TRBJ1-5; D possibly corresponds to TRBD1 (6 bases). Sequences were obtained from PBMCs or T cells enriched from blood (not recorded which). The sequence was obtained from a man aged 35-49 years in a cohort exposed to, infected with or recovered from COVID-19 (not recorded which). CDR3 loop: CASSTGNSNQPQHF. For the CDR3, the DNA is TGCGCCAGCTCTACAGGGAATAGCAATCAGCCCCAGCATTTT.